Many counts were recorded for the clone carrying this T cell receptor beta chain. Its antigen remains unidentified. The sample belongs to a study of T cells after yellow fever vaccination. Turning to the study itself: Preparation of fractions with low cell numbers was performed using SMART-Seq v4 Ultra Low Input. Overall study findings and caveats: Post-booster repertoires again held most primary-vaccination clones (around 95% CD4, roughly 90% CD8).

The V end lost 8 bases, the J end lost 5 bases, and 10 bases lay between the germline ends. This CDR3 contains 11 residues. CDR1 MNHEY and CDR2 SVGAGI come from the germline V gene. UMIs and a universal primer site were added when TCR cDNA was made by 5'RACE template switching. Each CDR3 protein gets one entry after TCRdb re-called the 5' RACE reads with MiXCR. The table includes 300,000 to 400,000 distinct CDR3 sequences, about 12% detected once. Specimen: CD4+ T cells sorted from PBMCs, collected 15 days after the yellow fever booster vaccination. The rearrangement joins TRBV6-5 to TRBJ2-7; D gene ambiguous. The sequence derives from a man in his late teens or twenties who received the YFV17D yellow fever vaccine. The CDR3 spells CASGRYDEQYF. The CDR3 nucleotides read TGTGCCAGCGGAAGGTACGACGAGCAGTACTTC.